The clone carrying this T cell receptor (beta chain) has at least ten counts. Its antigen is as yet unknown. In germline, CDR1 is MGHRA, CDR2 YSYEKL. V lost 4 bases and J lost 4, with 10 bases in between. This CDR3 is 13 amino acids long. These data come from a study of T cells in Graves' hyperthyroidism and ophthalmopathy. Study-wide results and caveats: Onset of ophthalmopathy came a median about 6.5 months after the model predicted it. In the blood, most expanded thyroid clonotypes above 0.001 appeared as well. Ophthalmopathy was separated from stable hyperthyroidism by a 13 V-J model.

Newly diagnosed hyperthyroidism patients aged 18 to 65 years had disease lasting under 2 months. Researchers took RNA transcripts and amplified the TCR beta CDR3 regions from them. The HTBI set primed first-round TCR CDR3 RT-PCR. TCRdb reprocessed the multiplex PCR reads via MiXCR and lists one record per CDR3 protein. The table has about 290,000 distinct CDR3 sequences, roughly 15% seen once. Material: blood. The receptor's source is a young woman with Graves' hyperthyroidism that later progressed to Graves' ophthalmopathy. This chain joins TRBV4-1 and TRBJ1-2; D ambiguous. The DNA for the CDR3 is TGCGCCAGCAGCCCAGGTTTATCCTATGGCTACACCTTC. It yields the protein CASSPGLSYGYTF.